The 22 T cell receptor beta chains listed next were all sequenced from one sample in a study of blood T cell repertoires in COVID-19. This table comes from immunoSEQ multiplex PCR, and its TCRdb copy is limited to in-frame clones, with some not included. The sample shows roughly 60,000 clones, over 90% of them seen only once. The sequenced sample was peripheral blood. The origin of the receptors is a man aged 50-59 years with active COVID-19.

V gene TRBV18 combines with J gene TRBJ2-7, with 7 bases fitting TRBD1. V was clipped by 5 bases and J by 3 bases; unmatched bases: 7. Germline CDR1 and CDR2: KGHSH and LQKENI. There are 14 residues in the CDR3. The chain's CDR3 is CASSSPGQFYEQYF. CDR3 coding DNA: TGTGCCAGCTCATCCCCGGGACAGTTCTACGAGCAGTACTTC.

The V call is TRBV5-4, the J call TRBJ2-7, with 7 bases aligning to TRBD2. Per germline, CDR1 SGHNT and CDR2 YYREEE (reference sequence). This CDR3 is built from 14 residues. The trim removed 4 bases at V and 2 bases at J, leaving 6 bases unmatched. CDR3 DNA sequence: TGTGCCAGCAGCCTCAGCGGGACCGCCTACGAGCAGTACTTC. Translating it yields CASSLSGTAYEQYF. The variable domain in full, with the rest retrieved from reference TRBV5-4 and TRBJ2-7, is ETGVTQSPTHLIKTRGQQVTLRCSSQSGHNTVSWYQQALGQGPQFIFQYYREEENGRGNFPPRFSGLQFPNYSSELNVNALELDDSALYLCASSLSGTAYEQYFGPGTRLTVT.

The rearrangement joins TRBV28 to TRBJ1-5; 9 bases match TRBD1. CDR3 length equals 15 residues. Germline CDR1 and CDR2: MDHEN and SYDVKM. The junction had 4 bases not matched to a gene; V was cut back by 1 base and J by 6 bases. Here the CDR3 reads CASSLLDRGGQPQHF. CDR3 DNA sequence: TGTGCCAGCAGTTTATTGGACAGGGGCGGTCAGCCCCAGCATTTT.

The rearrangement links TRBV2 to TRBJ1-4, with 10 bases aligning to TRBD1. V gave up 6 bases and J gave up 8 bases; unmatched junction bases: 6. The CDR3 has 14 residues. The germline gives CDR1 SNHLY, CDR2 FYNNEI. The CDR3: CASRTGTGDEKLFF. CDR3 nucleotide sequence: TGTGCCAGCAGGACCGGGACAGGGGACGAAAAACTGTTTTTT.

The V and J genes are TRBV25-1 and TRBJ2-5, with D hard to call. CDR1 is MGHDK and CDR2 is SYGVNS in the germline V gene. CDR3 size: 13 residues. V gave up 5 bases and J gave up 7 bases, with 14 bases separating them. CDR3 in DNA: TGTGCCAGCAGTCGCCTAGAAGGAGTGACCCAGTACTTC. As protein: CASSRLEGVTQYF. Looking up the rest from reference TRBV25-1 and TRBJ2-5 gives the full variable domain: EADIYQTPRYLVIGTGKKITLECSQTMGHDKMYWYQQDPGMELHLIHYSYGVNSTEKGDLSSESTVSRIRTEHFPLTLESARPSHTSQYLCASSRLEGVTQYFGPGTRLLVL.

The rearrangement joins TRBV4-1 to TRBJ1-4; weak D call: TRBD1 (5 bases). This CDR3 contains 15 residues. Germline V CDR1 and CDR2: MGHRA, YSYEKL. Deletions cut 0 bases from V and 5 bases from J, with 10 bases between. CDR3 amino acids: CASSQDHQGNEKLFF. The CDR3 bases are TGCGCCAGCAGCCAAGATCATCAGGGAAATGAAAAACTGTTTTTT.

The chain recombines TRBV27 with TRBJ1-2; D is possibly TRBD1 (5 bases). Germline V gene data show CDR1 as MNHEY and CDR2 as SMNVEV (reference sequence). Trimming stripped 2 bases from V and 4 bases from J, with 14 bases between. This CDR3 contains 15 residues. Here the CDR3 reads CASSLRLSGPYGYTF. CDR3 in DNA: TGTGCCAGCAGTTTACGGCTCTCAGGGCCCTATGGCTACACCTTC.

This chain uses TRBV5-4 with TRBJ1-2, with D possibly matching TRBD1 (5 bases). The V end lost 3 bases, the J end lost 5 bases, and 14 bases lay between the germline ends. The CDR3 runs to 14 residues. Germline-derived CDR1 and CDR2 are SGHNT and YYREEE (reference sequence). The CDR3 DNA is TGTGCCAGCAGCTCCTCTTGGGGGGGATATGGCTACACCTTC. This encodes CASSSSWGGYGYTF.

This chain links TRBV28 with TRBJ1-2, with 9 bases matching TRBD1. This CDR3 comprises 15 residues. The V gene's germline CDR1 is MDHEN and CDR2 SYDVKM. V was pared by 6 bases and J by 5 bases, with 10 bases of the junction left unmatched. CDR3 loop: CASRTRQGGLYGYTF. The CDR3 region has the DNA TGTGCCAGCAGGACTCGACAGGGGGGACTTTATGGCTACACCTTC.

In its sample, this clone was seen once. This sequence joins TRBV3-1 (or the pseudogene TRBV3-2) and TRBJ2-7, with D tentatively TRBD2 (5 bases). Germline V gene sequence: CDR1 LGHDT, CDR2 YNNKEL (reference sequence). CDR3 length: 15 residues. V was trimmed by 1 base and J by 2 bases, leaving 12 bases between them. CDR3 coding DNA: TGTGCCAGCAGCCAAGGAGCGGAACTACCCTACGAGCAGTACTTC. Its protein is CASSQGAELPYEQYF.

This clone has a single count. The chain is built from TRBV2 and TRBJ1-4; D uncertain. CDR3 length: 15 residues. Germline loops: CDR1 SNHLY, CDR2 FYNNEI. Trimming removed 3 bases from V and 0 bases from J, with 8 bases in between. The CDR3, as DNA: TGTGCCAGCAGTGACCCCCCTCCAACTAATGAAAAACTGTTTTTT. Its translation: CASSDPPPTNEKLFF.

The V gene is TRBV3-1 (or the pseudogene TRBV3-2), the J gene TRBJ2-3; 9 bases match TRBD2. Trimming cost V 1 base and J 8 bases; bases outside gene matches: 10. Germline CDR1 is LGHDT and CDR2 is YNNKEL (reference sequence). The CDR3 loop spans 16 amino acids. Here the CDR3 DNA reads TGTGCCAGCAGCCAAGGGATAGCGGGGGCTTCTGCTACGCAGTATTTT. Encoded protein: CASSQGIAGASATQYF.

The V gene is TRBV7-9, the J gene TRBJ1-2; perhaps TRBD1 as D (6 bases). Germline values: CDR1 SEHNR, CDR2 FQNEAQ (reference sequence). Trimming removed 1 base from V and 8 bases from J, with 11 bases in between. The CDR3 loop spans 13 amino acids. The CDR3 is CASSLDRVGGYTF. The CDR3 DNA sequence: TGTGCCAGCAGCTTAGACAGGGTTGGGGGCTACACCTTC.

The count of this clone is one. The CDR3 nucleotides are TGTGCCAGTAGTATTTTGTCTAGCGGGGGATCCACAGATACGCAGTATTTT. Amino acid sequence: CASSILSSGGSTDTQYF. This rearrangement joins TRBV19 to TRBJ2-3; 10 nucleotides line up with TRBD2. The CDR3 has 17 amino acids. The V gene's germline CDR1 is LNHDA and CDR2 SQIVND (reference sequence). The ends lost 3 bases at V and 2 bases at J; junction bases unmatched: 8.

This sequence joins TRBV29-1 and TRBJ2-5, with a possible D match to TRBD2 (7 bases). In germline, CDR1 is SQVTM, CDR2 ANQGSEA. Trimming removed 1 base from V and 0 bases from J, with 15 bases in between. This CDR3 region has 16 residues. The CDR3 reads CSVEAGGGGYQETQYF. CDR3 nucleotides: TGCAGCGTTGAAGCTGGGGGCGGGGGTTACCAAGAGACCCAGTACTTC.

This chain connects TRBV11-2 to TRBJ1-2; possible D gene TRBD1, 6 bases. V was trimmed by 4 bases and J by 5 bases, leaving 11 bases between them. Germline CDR1 is SGHAT and CDR2 is FQNNGV. This CDR3 contains 13 residues. The CDR3 loop reads CASSSTGPYGYTF. As DNA, the CDR3 is TGTGCCAGCAGCTCGACAGGACCTTATGGCTACACCTTC.

This chain connects TRBV7-6 to TRBJ2-1, with D maybe TRBD1 (6 bases). The ends were cut back, 2 bases at V and 4 bases at J, with 12 bases in the middle. Germline lookup yields CDR1 SGHVS and CDR2 FNYEAQ. The CDR3 is 15 amino acids. CDR3 DNA sequence: TGTGCCAGCAGCTTAAGTGGACAGCAATACAATGAGCAGTTCTTC. As protein: CASSLSGQQYNEQFF.

V gene TRBV3-1 (or the pseudogene TRBV3-2) combines with J gene TRBJ2-1; 9 bases are shared with TRBD2. V lost 7 bases, J lost 10 bases, and 11 bases stayed unmatched. The CDR3 covers 14 residues. Germline CDR1 LGHDT, CDR2 YNNKEL (reference sequence). The chain's CDR3 is CASTFGGGVGEQFF. Here the CDR3 DNA reads TGTGCCAGCACCTTCGGCGGGGGGGTAGGGGAGCAGTTCTTC.

CDR3 sequence: CASSDSGIQETQYF. In DNA form, the CDR3 reads TGTGCCAGCAGTGACTCAGGGATCCAAGAGACCCAGTACTTC. This chain uses TRBV25-1 with TRBJ2-5; a weak D match, TRBD1 (5 bases). The ends were cut back, 3 bases at V and 1 base at J, with 9 bases in the middle. This CDR3 is 14 amino acids long. CDR1 and CDR2 (germline): MGHDK, SYGVNS.

The chain joins TRBV4-1 to TRBJ1-3; weak D call: TRBD1 (5 bases). Trimming left V 6 bases short and J 6 bases short, with 15 bases between. Germline V CDR1 and CDR2: MGHRA, YSYEKL. This CDR3 has 14 amino acids. The CDR3 loop reads CASRSVGGINTIYF. As DNA, the CDR3 is TGCGCCAGCAGGTCCGTGGGGGGGATAAACACCATATATTTT.

The chain has TRBV3-1 (or the pseudogene TRBV3-2) and TRBJ2-4, with 8 positions matching TRBD1. Trimming removed 3 bases from V and 8 bases from J; junction bases left unmatched: 0. CDR3 length equals 12 residues. Germline CDR1 LGHDT, CDR2 YNNKEL (reference sequence). CDR3 region: CASSQTGDIQYF. CDR3 in DNA: TGTGCCAGCAGCCAGACAGGGGACATTCAGTACTTC.

Comment on this clone: The sample has other DNA sequences that encode this CDR3 too. The chain links TRBV3-1 (or the pseudogene TRBV3-2) to TRBJ2-3; 10 nucleotides agree with TRBD2. V gave up 8 bases and J gave up 4 bases; unmatched junction bases: 6. Germline V gene lookup returns CDR1 LGHDT and CDR2 YNNKEL (reference sequence). The CDR3 has 14 residues. CDR3 DNA: TGTGCCAGCTCCCAGCGGGGGGGCTCAGATACGCAGTATTTT. Translated, it gives CASSQRGGSDTQYF.